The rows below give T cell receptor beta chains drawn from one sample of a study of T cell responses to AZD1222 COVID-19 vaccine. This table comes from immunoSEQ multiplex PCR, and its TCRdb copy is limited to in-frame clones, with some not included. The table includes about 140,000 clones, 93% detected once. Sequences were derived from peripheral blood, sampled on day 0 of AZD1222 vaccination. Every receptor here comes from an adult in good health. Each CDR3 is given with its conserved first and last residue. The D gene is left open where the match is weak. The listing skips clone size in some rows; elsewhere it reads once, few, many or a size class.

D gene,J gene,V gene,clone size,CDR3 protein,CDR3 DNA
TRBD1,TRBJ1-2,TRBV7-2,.,CASSLIGTGDGYTF,TGTGCCAGCAGCTTAATCGGGACAGGGGACGGCTACACCTTC
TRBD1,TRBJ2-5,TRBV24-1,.,CATSDLSTDRGVRETQYF,TGTGCCACCAGTGATTTGAGCACTGACAGGGGAGTTCGTGAGACCCAGTACTTC
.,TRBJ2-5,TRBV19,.,CASSMGEETQYF,TGTGCCAGTAGTATGGGAGAAGAGACCCAGTACTTC
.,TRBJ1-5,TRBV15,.,CATSRAGGAGNQPQHF,TGTGCCACCAGCAGAGCTGGGGGCGCGGGGAATCAGCCCCAGCATTTT
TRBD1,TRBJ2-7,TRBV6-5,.,CASSPLTGGYEQYF,TGTGCCAGCAGTCCACTGACAGGGGGTTACGAGCAGTACTTC
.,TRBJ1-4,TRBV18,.,CASSAGFATNEKLFF,TGTGCCAGCTCAGCAGGGTTCGCAACTAATGAAAAACTGTTTTTT
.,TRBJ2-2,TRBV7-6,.,CASSPTSNTGELFF,TGTGCCAGCAGCCCAACCTCGAACACCGGGGAGCTGTTTTTT
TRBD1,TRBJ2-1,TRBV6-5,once,CASSYSSDRDDNEQFF,TGTGCCAGCAGTTACTCTAGTGACAGGGACGACAATGAGCAGTTCTTC
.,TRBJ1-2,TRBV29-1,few,CSVAPGQNYYGYTF,TGCAGCGTCGCACCGGGGCAGAACTACTATGGCTACACCTTC
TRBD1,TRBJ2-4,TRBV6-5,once,CASRGQGINIQYF,TGTGCCAGCAGGGGACAGGGGATAAACATTCAGTACTTC
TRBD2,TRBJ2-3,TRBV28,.,CASISPAGGMITDTQYF,TGTGCCAGCATTTCCCCAGCGGGAGGGATGATAACGGATACGCAGTATTTT
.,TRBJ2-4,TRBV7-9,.,CASSLFAGPFENIQYF,TGTGCCAGCAGCTTATTCGCAGGGCCCTTTGAGAACATTCAGTACTTC
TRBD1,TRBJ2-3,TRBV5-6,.,CASSLTRDRGRGRTNTQYF,TGTGCCAGCAGCTTGACCCGGGACAGGGGAAGGGGCAGGACGAATACGCAGTATTTT
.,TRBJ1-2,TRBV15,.,CATSSPGTNYGYTF,TGTGCCACCAGCTCCCCCGGGACTAACTATGGCTACACCTTC
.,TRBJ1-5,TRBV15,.,CATSRDMQQPQHF,TGTGCCACCAGCAGAGATATGCAACAGCCCCAGCATTTT
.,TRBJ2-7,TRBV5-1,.,CASSLGPTDGEQYF,TGCGCCAGCAGCTTGGGCCCGACGGACGGCGAGCAGTACTTC
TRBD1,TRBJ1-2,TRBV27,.,CASSRQGENYGYTF,TGTGCCAGCAGCCGACAGGGGGAGAACTATGGCTACACCTTC
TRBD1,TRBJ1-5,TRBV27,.,CASITGQSNQPQHF,TGTGCCAGCATCACGGGACAGAGCAATCAGCCCCAGCATTTT
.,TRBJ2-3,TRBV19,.,CASKPSANTDTQYF,TGTGCCAGTAAACCTAGCGCGAACACAGATACGCAGTATTTT
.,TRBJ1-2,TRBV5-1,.,CASSLAGYGYTF,TGCGCCAGCAGCTTGGCCGGGTATGGCTACACCTTC
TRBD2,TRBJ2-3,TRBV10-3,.,CAISDYGRVDTQYF,TGTGCCATCAGTGACTACGGGAGGGTGGATACGCAGTATTTT
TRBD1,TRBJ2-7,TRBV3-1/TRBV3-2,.,CASSHPGQGNYEQYF,TGTGCCAGCAGCCACCCGGGACAGGGTAACTACGAGCAGTACTTC
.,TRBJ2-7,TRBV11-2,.,CASTGQGREQYF,TGTGCCAGCACTGGGCAGGGACGGGAGCAGTACTTC
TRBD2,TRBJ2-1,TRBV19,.,CASSNPGGLAGEQFF,TGTGCCAGTAGTAACCCAGGGGGACTAGCGGGGGAGCAGTTCTTC
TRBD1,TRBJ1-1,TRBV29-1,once,CSADGTGNTEAFF,TGCAGCGCCGACGGGACAGGGAACACTGAAGCTTTCTTT
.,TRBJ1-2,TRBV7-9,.,CASSLGQHYGYTF,TGTGCCAGCAGCTTAGGACAGCACTATGGCTACACCTTC
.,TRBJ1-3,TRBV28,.,CASRSGTASGNTIYF,TGTGCCAGCAGATCCGGGACCGCCTCTGGAAACACCATATATTTT
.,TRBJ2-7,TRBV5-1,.,CASSLVDEQYF,TGCGCCAGCAGCTTGGTGGACGAGCAGTACTTC
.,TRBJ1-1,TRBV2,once,CASRAIVATTEAFF,TGTGCCAGCAGGGCGATAGTGGCCACCACTGAAGCTTTCTTT
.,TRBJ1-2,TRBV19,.,CASSNRGVDGYTF,TGTGCCAGTAGTAACAGAGGGGTGGATGGCTACACCTTC
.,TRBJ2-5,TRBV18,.,CASTSLGLETQYF,TGTGCCAGCACGTCCTTGGGGCTAGAGACCCAGTACTTC
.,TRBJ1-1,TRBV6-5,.,CASSYSSSLNTEAFF,TGTGCCAGCAGTTACTCCAGCAGCCTGAACACTGAAGCTTTCTTT
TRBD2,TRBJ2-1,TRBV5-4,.,CASSRASGRAVNEQFF,TGTGCCAGCAGCCGGGCCAGCGGGAGGGCGGTCAATGAGCAGTTCTTC
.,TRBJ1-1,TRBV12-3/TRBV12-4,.,CASRGPGTEAFF,TGTGCCAGCAGGGGTCCGGGCACTGAAGCTTTCTTT
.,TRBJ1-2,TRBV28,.,CASSSPGNYGYTF,TGTGCCAGCAGCTCCCCAGGGAACTATGGCTACACCTTC
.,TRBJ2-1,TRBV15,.,CATSRDPQEINEQFF,TGTGCCACCAGCAGAGATCCGCAGGAGATCAATGAGCAGTTCTTC
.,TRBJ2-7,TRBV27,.,CASSVPGRLYSEQYF,TGTGCCAGCAGCGTTCCGGGACGATTATATTCCGAGCAGTACTTC
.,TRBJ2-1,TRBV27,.,CASSFSGLFLKPGRYNEQFF,TGTGCCAGCAGTTTTTCCGGACTCTTCCTAAAACCGGGACGCTACAATGAGCAGTTCTTC
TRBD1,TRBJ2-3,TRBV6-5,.,CASEDRGSDTQYF,TGTGCCAGCGAAGACAGGGGTTCAGATACGCAGTATTTT
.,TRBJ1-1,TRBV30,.,CAWSGSRIGNTEAFF,TGTGCCTGGAGTGGGTCTCGAATCGGGAACACTGAAGCTTTCTTT
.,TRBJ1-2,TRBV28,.,CASSLIDPGKDGYTF,TGTGCCAGCAGTCTAATAGACCCCGGCAAGGATGGCTACACCTTC
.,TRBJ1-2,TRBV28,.,CASSFADPSLGGYTF,TGTGCCAGCAGTTTTGCAGACCCCTCTTTGGGGGGCTACACCTTC
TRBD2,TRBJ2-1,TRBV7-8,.,CASSLIRRLAGYNEQFF,TGTGCCAGCAGCCTCATTCGGCGACTAGCGGGGTACAATGAGCAGTTCTTC
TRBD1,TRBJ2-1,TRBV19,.,CASSILKGQGRYNEQFF,TGTGCCAGTAGTATCCTTAAGGGACAGGGGAGATACAATGAGCAGTTCTTC
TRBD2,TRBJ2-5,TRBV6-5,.,CAAVEASGRGETQYF,TGTGCCGCCGTTGAGGCTAGCGGGAGGGGAGAGACCCAGTACTTC
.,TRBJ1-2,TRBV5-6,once,CASSEYPGPKNYGYTF,TGTGCCAGCAGCGAGTATCCCGGGCCTAAAAACTATGGCTACACCTTC
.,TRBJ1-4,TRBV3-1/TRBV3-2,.,CASSQDTGTATNEKLFF,TGTGCCAGCAGCCAAGATACAGGAACCGCAACTAATGAAAAACTGTTTTTT
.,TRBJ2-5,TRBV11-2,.,CASSSQETQYF,TGTGCCAGCAGCTCGCAAGAGACCCAGTACTTC
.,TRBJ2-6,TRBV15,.,CATSRDYPRANVLTF,TGTGCCACCAGCAGAGATTACCCCAGGGCCAACGTCCTGACTTTC
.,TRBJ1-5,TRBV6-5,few,CASSYTRGNQPQHF,TGTGCCAGCAGTTACACGCGGGGGAATCAGCCCCAGCATTTT
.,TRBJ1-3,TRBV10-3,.,CAISEEKGARNTIYF,TGTGCCATCAGTGAGGAGAAGGGAGCGCGAAACACCATATATTTT
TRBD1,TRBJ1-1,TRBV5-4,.,CASSGTGGKSTEAFF,TGTGCCAGCTCGGGGACAGGGGGGAAAAGCACTGAAGCTTTCTTT
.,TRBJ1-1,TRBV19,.,CASSIPDSFTEAFF,TGTGCCAGTAGTATCCCGGACAGTTTCACTGAAGCTTTCTTT
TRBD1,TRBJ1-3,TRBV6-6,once,CASSPGTDVNTIYF,TGTGCCAGCAGTCCCGGGACAGACGTAAACACCATATATTTT
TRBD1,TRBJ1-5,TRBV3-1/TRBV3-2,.,CASSQGFRGGPNQPQHF,TGTGCCAGCAGCCAAGGATTCAGGGGGGGGCCAAATCAGCCCCAGCATTTT
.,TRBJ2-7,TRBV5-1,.,CASSPGIYEQYF,TGCGCCAGCAGTCCCGGGATCTACGAGCAGTACTTC
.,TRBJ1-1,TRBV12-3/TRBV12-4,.,CASSLAQNTEAFF,TGTGCCAGCAGTTTAGCGCAGAACACTGAAGCTTTCTTT
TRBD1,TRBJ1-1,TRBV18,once,CASSPITGGNTEAFF,TGTGCCAGCTCACCGATAACAGGGGGCAACACTGAAGCTTTCTTT
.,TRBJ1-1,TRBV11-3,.,CASSLGGGYTEAFF,TGTGCCAGCAGCTTAGGAGGGGGGTACACTGAAGCTTTCTTT
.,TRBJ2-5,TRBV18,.,CASSPDARETQYF,TGTGCCAGCTCACCGGACGCACGGGAGACCCAGTACTTC